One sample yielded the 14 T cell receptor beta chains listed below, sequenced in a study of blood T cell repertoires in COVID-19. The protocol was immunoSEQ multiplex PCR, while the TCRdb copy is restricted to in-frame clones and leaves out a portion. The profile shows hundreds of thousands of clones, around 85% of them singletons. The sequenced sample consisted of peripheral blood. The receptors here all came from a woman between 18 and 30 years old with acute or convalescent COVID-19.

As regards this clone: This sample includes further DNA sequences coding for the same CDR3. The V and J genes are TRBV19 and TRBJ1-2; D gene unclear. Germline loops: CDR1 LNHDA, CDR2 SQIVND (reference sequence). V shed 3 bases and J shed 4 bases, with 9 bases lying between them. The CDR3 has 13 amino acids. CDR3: CASSIEGGYGYTF. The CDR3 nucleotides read TGTGCCAGTAGTATTGAGGGTGGCTATGGCTACACCTTC.

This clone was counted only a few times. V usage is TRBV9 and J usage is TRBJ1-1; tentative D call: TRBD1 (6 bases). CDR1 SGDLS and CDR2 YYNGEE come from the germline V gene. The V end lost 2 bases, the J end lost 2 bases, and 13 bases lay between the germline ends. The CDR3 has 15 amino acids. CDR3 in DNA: TGTGCCAGCAGCGTGAACACAGGGCTTAACACTGAAGCTTTCTTT. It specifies CASSVNTGLNTEAFF.

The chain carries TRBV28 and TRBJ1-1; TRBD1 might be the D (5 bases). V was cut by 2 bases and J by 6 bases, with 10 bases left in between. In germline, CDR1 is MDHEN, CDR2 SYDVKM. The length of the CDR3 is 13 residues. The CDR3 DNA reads TGTGCCAGCAGTTTACCAGGGAGGTCTGAAGCTTTCTTT. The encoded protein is CASSLPGRSEAFF.

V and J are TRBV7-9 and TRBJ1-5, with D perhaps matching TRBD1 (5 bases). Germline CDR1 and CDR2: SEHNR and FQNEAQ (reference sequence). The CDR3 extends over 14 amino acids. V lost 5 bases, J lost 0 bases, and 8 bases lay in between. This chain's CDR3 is CASSRGNSNQPQHF. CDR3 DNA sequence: TGTGCCAGCAGCCGGGGGAATAGCAATCAGCCCCAGCATTTT.

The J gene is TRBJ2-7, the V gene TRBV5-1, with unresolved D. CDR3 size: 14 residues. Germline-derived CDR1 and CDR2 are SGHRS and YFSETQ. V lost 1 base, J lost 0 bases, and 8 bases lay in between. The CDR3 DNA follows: TGCGCCAGCAGCTTGATGGAGAGCTCCTACGAGCAGTACTTC. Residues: CASSLMESSYEQYF.

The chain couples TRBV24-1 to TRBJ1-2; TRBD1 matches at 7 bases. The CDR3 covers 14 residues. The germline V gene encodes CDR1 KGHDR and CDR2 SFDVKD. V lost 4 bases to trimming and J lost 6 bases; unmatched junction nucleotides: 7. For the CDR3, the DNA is TGTGCCACCAGTGACGTGGACAGGTTCGATGGCTACACCTTC. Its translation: CATSDVDRFDGYTF.

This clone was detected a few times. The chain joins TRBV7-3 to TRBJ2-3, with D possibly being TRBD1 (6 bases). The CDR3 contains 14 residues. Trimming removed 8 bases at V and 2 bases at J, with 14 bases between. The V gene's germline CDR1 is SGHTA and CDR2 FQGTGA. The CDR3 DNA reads TGTGCCAGCGGGCAAGGGGGACCCACAGATACGCAGTATTTT. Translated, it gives CASGQGGPTDTQYF.

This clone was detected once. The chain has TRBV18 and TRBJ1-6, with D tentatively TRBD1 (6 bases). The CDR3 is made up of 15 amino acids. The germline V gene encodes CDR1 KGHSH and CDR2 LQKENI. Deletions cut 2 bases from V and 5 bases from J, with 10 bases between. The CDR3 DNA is TGTGCCAGCTCACCAGAAGGGGGGGATAATTCACCCCTCCACTTT. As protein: CASSPEGGDNSPLHF.

The CDR3 is CAWSPGTGIAGANVLTF. The CDR3 region has the DNA TGTGCCTGGAGTCCCGGGACAGGAATCGCTGGGGCCAACGTCCTGACTTTC. This chain joins TRBV30 and TRBJ2-6; the match to TRBD1 covers 8 bases. This CDR3 region has 17 residues. CDR1 is GTSNPN, CDR2 SVGIG, per germline (reference sequence). V lost 2 bases to trimming and J lost 2 bases; unmatched junction nucleotides: 8.

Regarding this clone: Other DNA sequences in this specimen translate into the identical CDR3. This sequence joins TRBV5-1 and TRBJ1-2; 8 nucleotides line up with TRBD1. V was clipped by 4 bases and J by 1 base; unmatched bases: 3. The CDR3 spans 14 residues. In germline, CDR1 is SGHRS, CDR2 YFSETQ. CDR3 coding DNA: TGCGCCAGCAGCCAAGGACAGGGTAACTATGGCTACACCTTC. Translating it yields CASSQGQGNYGYTF.

CDR3 nucleotides: TGTGCCAGCAGCTTTAGCGGGGGTTACACCGGGGAGCTGTTTTTT. Protein: CASSFSGGYTGELFF. The chain has TRBV7-3 and TRBJ2-2, with TRBD2 matching over 9 bases. V trimming: 3 bases; J trimming: 3 bases; junction bases outside the gene matches: 2. This CDR3 is 15 amino acids long. Germline V gene lookup returns CDR1 SGHTA and CDR2 FQGTGA. Full variable domain (missing parts from reference TRBV7-3 and TRBJ2-2): GAGVSQTPSNKVTEKGKYVELRCDPISGHTALYWYRQSLGQGPEFLIYFQGTGAADDSGLPNDRFFAVRPEGSVSTLKIQRTERGDSAVYLCASSFSGGYTGELFFGEGSRLTVL.

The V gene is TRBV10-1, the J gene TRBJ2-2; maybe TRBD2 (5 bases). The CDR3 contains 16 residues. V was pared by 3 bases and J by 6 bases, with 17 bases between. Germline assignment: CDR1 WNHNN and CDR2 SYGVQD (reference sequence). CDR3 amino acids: CASSENRGSISGELFF. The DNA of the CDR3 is TGCGCCAGCAGTGAAAACCGGGGAAGTATTTCCGGGGAGCTGTTTTTT.

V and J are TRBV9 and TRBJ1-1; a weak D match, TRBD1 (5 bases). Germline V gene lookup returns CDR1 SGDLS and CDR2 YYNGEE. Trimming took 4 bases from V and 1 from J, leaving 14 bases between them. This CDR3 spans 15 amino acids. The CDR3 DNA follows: TGTGCCAGCAGCCCCCTCCGGGGGGAGAACACTGAAGCTTTCTTT. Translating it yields CASSPLRGENTEAFF.

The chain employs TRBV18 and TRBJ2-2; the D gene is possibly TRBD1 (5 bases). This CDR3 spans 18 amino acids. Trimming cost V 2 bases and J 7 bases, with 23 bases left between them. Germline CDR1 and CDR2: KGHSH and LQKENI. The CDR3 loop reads CASSPFASGLPKHGELFF. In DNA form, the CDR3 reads TGTGCCAGCTCACCATTTGCGTCAGGGTTGCCCAAACACGGGGAGCTGTTTTTT. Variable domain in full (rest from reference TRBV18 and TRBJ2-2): NAGVMQNPRHLVRRRGQEARLRCSPMKGHSHVYWYRQLPEEGLKFMVYLQKENIIDESGMPKERFSAEFPKEGPSILRIQQVVRGDSAAYFCASSPFASGLPKHGELFFGEGSRLTVL.